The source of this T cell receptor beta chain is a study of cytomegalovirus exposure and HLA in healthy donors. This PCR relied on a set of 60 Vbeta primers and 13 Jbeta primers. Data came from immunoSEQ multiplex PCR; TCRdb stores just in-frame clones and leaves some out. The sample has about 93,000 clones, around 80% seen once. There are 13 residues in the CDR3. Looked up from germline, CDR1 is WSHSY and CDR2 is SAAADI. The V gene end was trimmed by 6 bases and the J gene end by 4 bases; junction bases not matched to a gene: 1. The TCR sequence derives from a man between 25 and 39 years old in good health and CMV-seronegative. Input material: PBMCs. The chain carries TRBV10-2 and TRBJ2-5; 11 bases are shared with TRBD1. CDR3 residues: CASRDRGRETQYF. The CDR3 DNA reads TGCGCCAGCAGGGACAGGGGGCGAGAGACCCAGTACTTC.